A single sample is the source of the 3 T cell receptor beta chains below, sequenced in a study of chemoradiotherapy in HPV16-positive cancers. Libraries were prepared by immunoSEQ multiplex PCR; TCRdb keeps only in-frame clonotypes and omits some of them. The sample yields 30,000 or so clones, approximately 88% seen once. The source was blood, collected from a patient who underwent chemoradiotherapy. The source of these receptors is a human donor with HPV-associated anogenital cancer.

Points on this clone: A read error may produce the germline difference seen at one junction end. The rearrangement joins TRBV7-9 to TRBJ1-1, with D uncertain. The CDR3 covers 12 residues. The germline gives CDR1 SEHNR, CDR2 FQNEAQ (reference sequence). This chain's CDR3 is CASSLANSEAFF. The CDR3, as DNA: TGTGCCAGCAGCTTAGCGAACAGTGAAGCTTTCTTT.

The gene calls are TRBV19 and TRBJ1-3; weak D call: TRBD1 (6 bases). V gave up 3 bases and J gave up 0 bases, with 21 bases separating them. Germline V gene sequence: CDR1 LNHDA, CDR2 SQIVND (reference sequence). This CDR3 has 19 residues. The DNA for the CDR3 is TGTGCCAGTAGTATCAGGGACACTCAAAATAAATACTCTGGAAACACCATATATTTT. Its protein product is CASSIRDTQNKYSGNTIYF.

The chain uses TRBV6-5 and TRBJ2-7; 7 positions match TRBD1. There are 14 residues in the CDR3. Germline V gene data show CDR1 as MNHEY and CDR2 as SVGAGI. Losses at the gene ends were 6 bases for V and 4 bases for J; bases not matched to a gene: 9. The CDR3 DNA reads TGTGCCAGCAGCGACAGGGAAGGAGGATACGAGCAGTACTTC. This gives the protein CASSDREGGYEQYF.